The present T cell receptor beta chain was sequenced within a study of tumor and adjacent non-tumor tissue in lung cancer. Across the whole study: Samples averaged around 4 million productive TCRbeta reads each. Study results and caveats: Higher tumor TCR diversity was associated with shorter survival. Top 100 clones took a larger repertoire share in normal lung.

No cell sorting was done before RNA was extracted from the tissue. The CDR3 has 15 residues. CDR1 and CDR2 from the germline V gene are SGHKS and YYEKEE (reference sequence). Trimming took 2 bases from V and 1 from J, leaving 12 bases between them. Three rounds of nested PCR, following a modified ARM-PCR protocol, produced the TCRbeta library. TCRdb analysed the multiplex PCR reads with MiXCR anew, one entry per CDR3 protein. This table holds approximately 90,000 distinct CDR3 sequences, less than 75% found once. This clonotype occurred many times. What it binds is not known. The rearrangement joins TRBV5-5 to TRBJ1-1, with D hard to call. The source of this sequence is a man in his sixties with non-small cell lung cancer. What was sequenced was lung tumor tissue. CDR3 DNA: TGTGCCAGCAGCTTAGGTCTCCCTAGGAACACTGAAGCTTTCTTT. As protein: CASSLGLPRNTEAFF.